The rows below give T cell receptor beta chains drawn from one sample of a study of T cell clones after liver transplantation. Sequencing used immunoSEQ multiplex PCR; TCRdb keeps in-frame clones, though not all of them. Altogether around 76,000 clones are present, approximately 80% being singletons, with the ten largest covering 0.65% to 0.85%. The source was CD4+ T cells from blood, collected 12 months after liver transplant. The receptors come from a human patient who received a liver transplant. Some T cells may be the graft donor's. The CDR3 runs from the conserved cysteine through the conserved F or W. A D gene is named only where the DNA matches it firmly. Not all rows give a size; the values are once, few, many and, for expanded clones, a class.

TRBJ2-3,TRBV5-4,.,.,CASSLRGGGSTDTQYF,TGTGCCAGCAGCTTGAGAGGGGGAGGTAGTACAGATACGCAGTATTTT
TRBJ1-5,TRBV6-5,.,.,CASSPGGTGQPQHF,TGTGCCAGCAGTCCGGGGGGTACGGGACAGCCCCAGCATTTT
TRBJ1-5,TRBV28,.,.,CASYPTGRPNQPQHF,TGTGCCAGCTATCCAACAGGGAGACCCAATCAGCCCCAGCATTTT
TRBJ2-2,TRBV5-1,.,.,CASSDPGRNTGELFF,TGCGCCAGCAGCGACCCGGGCCGGAACACCGGGGAGCTGTTTTTT
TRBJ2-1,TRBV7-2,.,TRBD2,CASSPRTSGSNEQFF,TGTGCCAGCAGCCCCCGGACTAGCGGGAGCAATGAGCAGTTCTTC
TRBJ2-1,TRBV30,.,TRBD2,CAWSPTSGRLSEQFF,TGTGCCTGGAGCCCGACTAGCGGGAGGCTTAGTGAGCAGTTCTTC
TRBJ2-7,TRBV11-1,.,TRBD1,CASSLGQGPIYEQYF,TGTGCCAGCAGCCTTGGACAGGGACCGATCTACGAGCAGTACTTC
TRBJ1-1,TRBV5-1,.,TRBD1,CASSPGQVEAFF,TGCGCCAGCAGCCCTGGACAGGTCGAAGCTTTCTTT
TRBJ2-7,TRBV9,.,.,CASSVEGSSYEQYF,TGTGCCAGCAGCGTAGAAGGGTCCTCCTACGAGCAGTACTTC
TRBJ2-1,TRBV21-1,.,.,CASSKCSSGEHNEQFF,TGTGCCAGCAGCAAATGCAGTAGCGGGGAGCACAATGAGCAGTTCTTC
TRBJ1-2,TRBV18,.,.,CASSPSQGQGAGYTF,TGTGCCAGCTCACCGTCGCAGGGGCAGGGAGCTGGCTACACCTTC
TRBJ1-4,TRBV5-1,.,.,CASSPLGGSEKLFF,TGCGCCAGCAGCCCCCTCGGAGGTAGTGAAAAACTGTTTTTT
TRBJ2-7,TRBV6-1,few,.,CASRTTGFSYEQYF,TGTGCCAGCAGAACGACAGGCTTTTCCTACGAGCAGTACTTC
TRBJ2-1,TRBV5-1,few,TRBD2,CASSFAGLAGVYNEQFF,TGCGCCAGCAGCTTCGCTGGACTAGCGGGAGTATACAATGAGCAGTTCTTC
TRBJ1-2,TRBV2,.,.,CASERNYGYTF,TGTGCCAGCGAGAGAAACTATGGCTACACCTTC
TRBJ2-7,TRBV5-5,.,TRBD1,CASSFQGAYEQYF,TGTGCCAGCAGCTTTCAGGGGGCGTACGAGCAGTACTTC
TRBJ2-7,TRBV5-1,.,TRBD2,CASSLQLAGDEQYF,TGCGCCAGCAGCTTGCAACTAGCGGGAGACGAGCAGTACTTC
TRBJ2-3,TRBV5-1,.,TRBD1,CASSLGTGRSADTQYF,TGCGCCAGCAGCTTGGGGACAGGGCGTAGCGCAGATACGCAGTATTTT
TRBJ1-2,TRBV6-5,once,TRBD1,CASNKVQGNYGYTF,TGTGCCAGCAACAAAGTACAGGGGAACTATGGCTACACCTTC
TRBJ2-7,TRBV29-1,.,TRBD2,CSVYDATSGSYEQYF,TGCAGCGTTTATGACGCGACTAGCGGATCCTACGAGCAGTACTTC
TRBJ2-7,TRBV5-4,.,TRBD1,CASSLVGTGHEQYF,TGTGCCAGCAGCTTGGTCGGGACAGGGCACGAGCAGTACTTC
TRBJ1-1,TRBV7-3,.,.,CASSLDKNTEAFF,TGTGCCAGCAGCTTAGACAAGAACACTGAAGCTTTCTTT
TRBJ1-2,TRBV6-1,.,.,CASRDTNYGYTF,TGTGCCAGCAGAGATACTAACTATGGCTACACCTTC
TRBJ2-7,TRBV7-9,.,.,CASSLDRWTYEQYF,TGTGCCAGCAGCTTAGATCGTTGGACCTACGAGCAGTACTTC
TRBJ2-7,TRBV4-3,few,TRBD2,CASSQEMAGLAGGYEQYF,TGCGCCAGCAGCCAAGAAATGGCTGGGCTAGCGGGTGGCTACGAGCAGTACTTC
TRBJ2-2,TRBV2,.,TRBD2,CAIPRTSGRATWTGELFF,TGTGCCATTCCCCGGACTAGCGGGAGGGCCACGTGGACCGGGGAGCTGTTTTTT
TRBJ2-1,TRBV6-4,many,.,CASSVDELGNEQFF,TGTGCCAGCAGTGTTGACGAGTTGGGCAATGAGCAGTTCTTC
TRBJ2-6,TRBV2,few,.,CASMRESGANVLTF,TGTGCCAGCATGAGGGAATCTGGGGCCAACGTCCTGACTTTC
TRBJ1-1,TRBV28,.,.,CASSAPGRPNTEAFF,TGTGCCAGCAGTGCCCCTGGACGGCCGAACACTGAAGCTTTCTTT
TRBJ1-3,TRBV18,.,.,CASSPSTGTSSGNTIYF,TGTGCCAGCTCACCATCCACAGGTACATCATCCGGAAACACCATATATTTT
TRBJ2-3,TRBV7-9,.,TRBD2,CASSPGLTGGAGEPDTQYF,TGTGCCAGCAGTCCCGGCCTTACAGGAGGAGCGGGAGAGCCAGATACGCAGTATTTT
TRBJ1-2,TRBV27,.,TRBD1,CASSFSATKIRGRFGGYTF,TGTGCCAGCAGTTTTTCCGCAACGAAAATCAGGGGGCGTTTCGGTGGCTACACCTTC